The rows below give T cell receptor beta chains drawn from one sample of a study of blood T cell repertoires in COVID-19. Produced via immunoSEQ multiplex PCR; TCRdb's table is partial and in-frame only. This sample yields approximately 36,000 clones, of which 65% to 75% are seen a single time; under 12% belongs to the top ten. The specimen was peripheral blood. All receptors come from a man in his sixties or seventies with COVID-19, enrolled during active disease. CDR3s include the opening cysteine and the closing phenylalanine or tryptophan. A D gene is named only where the DNA matches it firmly. Clone size is not always given. Where it is, it says once, few, many or a class for expanded clones.

J: TRBJ1-2
size: -
V: TRBV15
D: -
CDR3: CATSRDDGWDGYTF
DNA: TGTGCCACCAGCAGAGACGACGGGTGGGATGGCTACACCTTC

J: TRBJ2-1
size: -
V: TRBV4-3
D: -
CDR3: CASSLIGSSYNEQFF
DNA: TGCGCCAGCAGCCTGATAGGGAGCTCCTACAATGAGCAGTTCTTC

J: TRBJ2-1
size: few
V: TRBV27
D: TRBD2
CDR3: CASRLWGLAEKRVYNEQFF
DNA: TGTGCCAGCAGGCTGTGGGGACTAGCGGAAAAAAGGGTTTACAATGAGCAGTTCTTC

J: TRBJ2-3
size: -
V: TRBV21-1
D: -
CDR3: CASSLTGVGTDTQYF
DNA: TGTGCCAGCAGCTTGACAGGGGTAGGCACAGATACGCAGTATTTT

J: TRBJ1-4
size: few
V: TRBV5-1
D: -
CDR3: CASSTFLATNEKLFF
DNA: TGCGCCAGCAGCACCTTCCTAGCAACTAATGAAAAACTGTTTTTT

J: TRBJ1-3
size: -
V: TRBV20-1
D: -
CDR3: CSAIDPLGNTIYF
DNA: TGCAGTGCTATTGACCCTCTGGGAAACACCATATATTTT

J: TRBJ1-1
size: -
V: TRBV19
D: -
CDR3: CASRDSLYTEAFF
DNA: TGTGCCAGTAGGGACTCCTTGTACACTGAAGCTTTCTTT

J: TRBJ2-6
size: -
V: TRBV7-6
D: -
CDR3: CASSLVPGRAGANVLTF
DNA: TGTGCCAGCAGCTTAGTTCCCGGCAGGGCTGGGGCCAACGTCCTGACTTTC

J: TRBJ1-6
size: -
V: TRBV3-1/TRBV3-2
D: -
CDR3: CASSRGRGASPLHF
DNA: TGTGCCAGCAGCCGCGGACGGGGGGCTTCACCCCTCCACTTT

J: TRBJ1-4
size: few
V: TRBV4-1
D: TRBD1
CDR3: CASSQTSFTRTGGREKLFF
DNA: TGCGCCAGCAGCCAAACAAGTTTTACGCGGACAGGGGGAAGAGAAAAACTGTTTTTT

J: TRBJ2-7
size: -
V: TRBV3-1/TRBV3-2
D: -
CDR3: CASRLQGVREQYF
DNA: TGTGCCAGCCGTTTACAGGGAGTGAGGGAGCAGTACTTC

J: TRBJ2-1
size: -
V: TRBV14
D: TRBD2
CDR3: CASRAHSSGGNNEQFF
DNA: TGTGCCAGCAGGGCACACTCGAGCGGGGGGAACAATGAGCAGTTCTTC

J: TRBJ2-3
size: -
V: TRBV27
D: -
CDR3: CASSLYLRGTSTDTQYF
DNA: TGTGCCAGCAGTTTATACTTAAGGGGGACAAGCACAGATACGCAGTATTTT

J: TRBJ1-5
size: -
V: TRBV28
D: -
CDR3: CASGFGRGSYQPQHF
DNA: TGTGCCAGCGGTTTCGGTCGGGGGTCGTATCAGCCCCAGCATTTT

J: TRBJ1-5
size: -
V: TRBV3-1/TRBV3-2
D: TRBD1
CDR3: CASSQAPGGEKPQHF
DNA: TGTGCCAGCAGCCAAGCCCCAGGGGGCGAAAAGCCCCAGCATTTT

J: TRBJ2-7
size: few
V: TRBV4-1
D: -
CDR3: CASSQNGLGEQYF
DNA: TGCGCCAGCAGCCAGAACGGTCTAGGAGAGCAGTACTTC

J: TRBJ1-2
size: once
V: TRBV27
D: -
CDR3: CASRRPGGGGYGYTF
DNA: TGTGCCAGCAGAAGACCGGGCGGGGGTGGCTATGGCTACACCTTC

J: TRBJ1-1
size: -
V: TRBV25-1
D: -
CDR3: CASKDSLNTEAFF
DNA: TGTGCCAGCAAGGACAGTTTGAACACTGAAGCTTTCTTT

J: TRBJ2-1
size: -
V: TRBV5-1
D: -
CDR3: CASSLGTPSYNEQFF
DNA: TGCGCCAGCAGCTTGGGGACTCCCTCCTACAATGAGCAGTTCTTC

J: TRBJ2-7
size: -
V: TRBV5-1
D: -
CDR3: CASSFGQGIYEQYF
DNA: TGCGCCAGCAGCTTTGGTCAGGGGATCTACGAGCAGTACTTC

J: TRBJ2-7
size: -
V: TRBV7-2
D: -
CDR3: CASSLLVYEQYF
DNA: TGTGCCAGCAGCCTATTGGTATACGAGCAGTACTTC

J: TRBJ1-3
size: -
V: TRBV9
D: -
CDR3: CASAAGTKGNTIYF
DNA: TGTGCCAGCGCAGCTGGGACAAAAGGAAACACCATATATTTT

J: TRBJ2-1
size: -
V: TRBV5-1
D: -
CDR3: CASSLGLGNEQFF
DNA: TGCGCCAGCAGCTTGGGACTTGGGAATGAGCAGTTCTTC

J: TRBJ2-7
size: -
V: TRBV19
D: TRBD1
CDR3: CASSIQGAHEQYF
DNA: TGTGCCAGTAGTATTCAGGGGGCCCACGAGCAGTACTTC

J: TRBJ2-2
size: once
V: TRBV27
D: TRBD1
CDR3: CASSSGTGGTGELFF
DNA: TGTGCCAGCAGTTCTGGGACAGGGGGAACCGGGGAGCTGTTTTTT

J: TRBJ2-7
size: -
V: TRBV5-1
D: -
CDR3: CASSFGGFPPEQYF
DNA: TGCGCCAGCAGCTTTGGAGGTTTCCCCCCCGAGCAGTACTTC

J: TRBJ2-3
size: -
V: TRBV25-1
D: TRBD2
CDR3: CASRRVAGGISTDTQYF
DNA: TGTGCCAGCAGGAGGGTAGCGGGGGGGATTAGCACAGATACGCAGTATTTT

J: TRBJ1-4
size: -
V: TRBV4-1
D: TRBD1
CDR3: CASSQGAGGAPYEKLFF
DNA: TGCGCCAGCAGCCAAGGGGCAGGGGGCGCCCCTTATGAAAAACTGTTTTTT

J: TRBJ2-3
size: few
V: TRBV6-5
D: TRBD2
CDR3: CASSPGLALTDTQYF
DNA: TGTGCCAGCAGCCCGGGACTAGCGCTCACAGATACGCAGTATTTT

J: TRBJ2-1
size: -
V: TRBV5-1
D: -
CDR3: CASSFRGEQFF
DNA: TGCGCCAGCAGCTTTCGGGGTGAGCAGTTCTTC

J: TRBJ1-5
size: -
V: TRBV19
D: TRBD1
CDR3: CASTDRGGQPQHF
DNA: TGTGCCAGTACCGACAGGGGCGGGCAGCCCCAGCATTTT

J: TRBJ2-1
size: -
V: TRBV7-2
D: -
CDR3: CASSLNSPQVRNEQFF
DNA: TGTGCCAGCAGCCTTAACAGCCCCCAAGTAAGAAATGAGCAGTTCTTC

J: TRBJ2-2
size: few
V: TRBV2
D: -
CDR3: CASSAGGANTGELFF
DNA: TGTGCCAGCAGTGCTGGCGGCGCGAACACCGGGGAGCTGTTTTTT

J: TRBJ1-5
size: once
V: TRBV6-5
D: -
CDR3: CAIKPGSNQPQHF
DNA: TGTGCCATTAAACCAGGGTCCAATCAGCCCCAGCATTTT

J: TRBJ2-2
size: -
V: TRBV7-3
D: TRBD1
CDR3: CASRLNPGGVGELFF
DNA: TGTGCCAGCAGACTTAATCCAGGGGGTGTCGGGGAGCTGTTTTTT

J: TRBJ1-4
size: -
V: TRBV2
D: -
CDR3: CASSEAGTTNEKLFF
DNA: TGTGCCAGCAGTGAAGCGGGGACTACCAATGAAAAACTGTTTTTT

J: TRBJ2-7
size: -
V: TRBV10-3
D: TRBD2
CDR3: CAIKGTSGRGAYEQYF
DNA: TGTGCCATCAAGGGGACTAGCGGGAGGGGAGCCTACGAGCAGTACTTC

J: TRBJ2-7
size: -
V: TRBV29-1
D: TRBD2
CDR3: CSVEGLAGGDYEQYF
DNA: TGCAGCGTTGAAGGGCTAGCGGGAGGGGACTACGAGCAGTACTTC

J: TRBJ1-4
size: -
V: TRBV25-1
D: TRBD1
CDR3: CARQDRGRGYEKLFF
DNA: TGTGCCAGGCAGGACAGGGGGCGCGGGTATGAAAAACTGTTTTTT

J: TRBJ2-1
size: few
V: TRBV3-1/TRBV3-2
D: TRBD2
CDR3: CASSHTSGRTNEQFF
DNA: TGTGCCAGCAGTCACACTAGCGGGAGGACCAATGAGCAGTTCTTC

J: TRBJ1-1
size: -
V: TRBV2
D: -
CDR3: CASSGGPTGEAFF
DNA: TGTGCCAGCAGTGGGGGCCCGACAGGAGAAGCTTTCTTT

J: TRBJ1-2
size: -
V: TRBV9
D: -
CDR3: CASSGGDSAYGYTF
DNA: TGTGCCAGCAGCGGGGGGGACTCAGCCTATGGCTACACCTTC

J: TRBJ2-2
size: -
V: TRBV28
D: -
CDR3: CASSLWAGSGELFF
DNA: TGTGCCAGCAGTTTATGGGCTGGTTCCGGGGAGCTGTTTTTT

J: TRBJ2-5
size: -
V: TRBV5-1
D: -
CDR3: CASSESGLKETQYF
DNA: TGCGCCAGCAGCGAATCAGGTCTCAAAGAGACCCAGTACTTC

J: TRBJ1-6
size: -
V: TRBV10-3
D: TRBD1
CDR3: CAISEAGTGNWSPLHF
DNA: TGTGCCATCAGTGAGGCCGGGACAGGGAATTGGTCACCCCTCCACTTT

J: TRBJ1-1
size: -
V: TRBV7-3
D: -
CDR3: CASSLFPGQNTEAFF
DNA: TGTGCCAGCAGCCTATTCCCGGGACAGAACACTGAAGCTTTCTTT

J: TRBJ2-7
size: -
V: TRBV18
D: TRBD1
CDR3: CASSPPRDRVLEQYF
DNA: TGTGCCAGCTCACCTCCCCGGGACAGGGTACTTGAGCAGTACTTC

J: TRBJ1-2
size: -
V: TRBV18
D: TRBD1
CDR3: CASSPVRDRELGNNGYTF
DNA: TGTGCCAGCTCACCTGTCCGGGACAGGGAATTGGGAAACAATGGCTACACCTTC

J: TRBJ2-1
size: -
V: TRBV10-2
D: TRBD1
CDR3: CASSVGQASYNEQFF
DNA: TGCGCCAGCAGTGTCGGACAGGCTTCGTACAATGAGCAGTTCTTC

J: TRBJ2-1
size: -
V: TRBV7-9
D: -
CDR3: CASSLGNEQFF
DNA: TGTGCCAGCAGCCTCGGCAATGAGCAGTTCTTC

J: TRBJ2-5
size: -
V: TRBV5-1
D: TRBD2
CDR3: CASSLSGNQETQYF
DNA: TGCGCCAGCAGCCTGAGCGGGAACCAAGAGACCCAGTACTTC

J: TRBJ2-1
size: -
V: TRBV7-7
D: TRBD2
CDR3: CASSPRVAGSSSYNEQFF
DNA: TGTGCCAGCAGCCCGAGGGTAGCGGGAAGTAGCTCCTACAATGAGCAGTTCTTC

J: TRBJ1-5
size: once
V: TRBV7-2
D: TRBD1
CDR3: CASSRTGGAGQPQHF
DNA: TGTGCCAGCAGCAGGACAGGGGGCGCCGGGCAGCCCCAGCATTTT

J: TRBJ2-1
size: once
V: TRBV5-8
D: TRBD1
CDR3: CASSRAGTGGHEQFF
DNA: TGTGCCAGCAGCAGAGCCGGGACAGGGGGCCATGAGCAGTTCTTC

J: TRBJ1-2
size: few
V: TRBV4-1
D: -
CDR3: CASSLLGAANYGYTF
DNA: TGCGCCAGCAGCCTCCTGGGGGCGGCTAACTATGGCTACACCTTC

J: TRBJ1-1
size: -
V: TRBV7-3
D: -
CDR3: CASSFTLNTEAFF
DNA: TGTGCCAGCAGCTTTACATTAAACACTGAAGCTTTCTTT

J: TRBJ1-5
size: -
V: TRBV4-1
D: TRBD1
CDR3: CASSQGVVRQGYSNQPQHF
DNA: TGCGCCAGCAGCCAAGGGGTCGTGAGACAGGGATATAGCAATCAGCCCCAGCATTTT